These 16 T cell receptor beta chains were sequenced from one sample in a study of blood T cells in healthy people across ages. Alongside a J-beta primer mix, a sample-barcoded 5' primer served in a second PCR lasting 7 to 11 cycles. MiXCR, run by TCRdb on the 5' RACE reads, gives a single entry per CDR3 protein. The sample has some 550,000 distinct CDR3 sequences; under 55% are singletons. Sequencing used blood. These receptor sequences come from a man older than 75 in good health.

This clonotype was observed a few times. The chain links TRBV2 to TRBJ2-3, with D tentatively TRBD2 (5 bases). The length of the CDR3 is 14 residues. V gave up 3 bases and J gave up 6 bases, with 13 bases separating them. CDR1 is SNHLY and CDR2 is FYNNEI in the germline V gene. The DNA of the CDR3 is TGTGCCAGCAGTGATTGGGCTAGCAGGGATACGCAGTATTTT. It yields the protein CASSDWASRDTQYF.

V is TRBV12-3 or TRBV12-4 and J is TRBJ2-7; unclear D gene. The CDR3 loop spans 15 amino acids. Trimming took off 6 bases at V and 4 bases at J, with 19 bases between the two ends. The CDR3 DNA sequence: TGTGCCAGCAGGCTTGGCCTCACAGACTTATACGAGCAGTACTTC. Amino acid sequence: CASRLGLTDLYEQYF.

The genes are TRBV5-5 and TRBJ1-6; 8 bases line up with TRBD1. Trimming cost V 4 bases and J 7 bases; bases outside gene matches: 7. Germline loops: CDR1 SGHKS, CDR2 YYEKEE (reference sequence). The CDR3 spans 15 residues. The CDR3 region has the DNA TGTGCCAGCAGCATGCGACAGGGGTGGAATTCACCCCTCCACTTT. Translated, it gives CASSMRQGWNSPLHF.

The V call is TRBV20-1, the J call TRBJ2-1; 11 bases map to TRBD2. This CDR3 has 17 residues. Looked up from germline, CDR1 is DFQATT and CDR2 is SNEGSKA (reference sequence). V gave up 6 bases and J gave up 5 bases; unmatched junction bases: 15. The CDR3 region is CSAAALAGVEPHNEQFF. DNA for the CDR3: TGCAGTGCCGCGGCACTAGCGGGAGTTGAACCCCACAATGAGCAGTTCTTC.

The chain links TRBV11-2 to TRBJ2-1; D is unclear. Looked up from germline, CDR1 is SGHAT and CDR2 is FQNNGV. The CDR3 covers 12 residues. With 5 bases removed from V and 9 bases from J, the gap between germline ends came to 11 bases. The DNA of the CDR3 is TGTGCCAGCAGCCGAAACAGCCCTGAGCAGTTCTTC. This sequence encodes CASSRNSPEQFF.

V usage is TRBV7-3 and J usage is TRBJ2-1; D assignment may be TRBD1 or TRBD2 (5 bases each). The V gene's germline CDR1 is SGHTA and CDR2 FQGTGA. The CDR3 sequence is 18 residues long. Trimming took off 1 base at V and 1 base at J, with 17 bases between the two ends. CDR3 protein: CASSLNGRGLYSYNEQFF. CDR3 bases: TGTGCCAGCAGCTTAAATGGACGGGGCCTTTATTCCTACAATGAGCAGTTCTTC.

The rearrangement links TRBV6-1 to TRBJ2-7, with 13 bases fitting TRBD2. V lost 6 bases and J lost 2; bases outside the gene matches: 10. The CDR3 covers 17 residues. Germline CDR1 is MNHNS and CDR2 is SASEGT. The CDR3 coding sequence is TGTGCCAGCAGCGGACTAGCGGGAGTACCACCACCCTACGAGCAGTACTTC. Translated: CASSGLAGVPPPYEQYF.

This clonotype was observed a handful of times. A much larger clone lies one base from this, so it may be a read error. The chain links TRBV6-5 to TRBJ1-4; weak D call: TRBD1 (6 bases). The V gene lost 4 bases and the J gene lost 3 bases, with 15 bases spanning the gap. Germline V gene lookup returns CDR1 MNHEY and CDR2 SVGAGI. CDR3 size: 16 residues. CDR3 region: CASSCSWGLSNEKLFF. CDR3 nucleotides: TGTGCCAGCAGTTGCTCGTGGGGGCTGTCTAATGAAAAACTGTTTTTT.

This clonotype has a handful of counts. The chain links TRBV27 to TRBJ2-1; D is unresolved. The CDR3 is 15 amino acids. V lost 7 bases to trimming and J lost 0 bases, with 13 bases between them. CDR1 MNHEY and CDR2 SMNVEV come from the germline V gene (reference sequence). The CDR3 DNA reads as TGTGCCAGCATCTCTGCCGAGAGCTCCTACAATGAGCAGTTCTTC. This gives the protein CASISAESSYNEQFF.

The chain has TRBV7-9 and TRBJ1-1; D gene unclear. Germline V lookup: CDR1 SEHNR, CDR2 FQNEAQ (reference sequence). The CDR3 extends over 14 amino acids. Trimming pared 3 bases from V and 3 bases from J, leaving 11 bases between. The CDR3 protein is CASSFLGSDTEAFF. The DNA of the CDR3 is TGTGCCAGCAGCTTTTTAGGGTCAGACACTGAAGCTTTCTTT.

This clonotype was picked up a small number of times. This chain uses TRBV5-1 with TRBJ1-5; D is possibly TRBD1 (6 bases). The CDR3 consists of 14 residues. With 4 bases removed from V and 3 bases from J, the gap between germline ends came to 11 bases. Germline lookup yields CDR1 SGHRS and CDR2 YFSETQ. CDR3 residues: CASSVDSPNQPQHF. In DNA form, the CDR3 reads TGCGCCAGCAGCGTGGACAGCCCCAATCAGCCCCAGCATTTT. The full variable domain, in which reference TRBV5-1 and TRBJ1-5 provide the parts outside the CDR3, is KAGVTQTPRYLIKTRGQQVTLSCSPISGHRSVSWYQQTPGQGLQFLFEYFSETQRNKGNFPGRFSGRQFSNSRSEMNVSTLELGDSALYLCASSVDSPNQPQHFGDGTRLSIL.

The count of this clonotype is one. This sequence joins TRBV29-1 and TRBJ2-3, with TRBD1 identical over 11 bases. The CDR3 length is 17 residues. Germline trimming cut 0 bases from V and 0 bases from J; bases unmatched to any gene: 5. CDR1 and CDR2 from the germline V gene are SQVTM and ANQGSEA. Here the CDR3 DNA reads TGCAGCGTTGAAGATCGGGACAGGGGGGGCAGCACAGATACGCAGTATTTT. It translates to CSVEDRDRGGSTDTQYF.

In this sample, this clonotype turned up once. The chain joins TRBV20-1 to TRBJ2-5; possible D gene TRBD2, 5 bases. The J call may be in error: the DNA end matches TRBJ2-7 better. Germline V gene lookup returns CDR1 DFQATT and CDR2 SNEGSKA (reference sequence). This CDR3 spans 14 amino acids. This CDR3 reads CSARVGLGSYEQYF. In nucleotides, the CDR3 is TGCAGTGCTAGAGTAGGACTGGGAAGCTACGAGCAGTACTTC.

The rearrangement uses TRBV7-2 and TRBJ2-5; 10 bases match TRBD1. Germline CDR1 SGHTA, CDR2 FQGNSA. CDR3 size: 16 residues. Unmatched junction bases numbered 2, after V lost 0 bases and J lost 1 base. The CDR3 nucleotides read TGTGCCAGCAGCTTAGCGAGGACAGGGGGCCAAGAGACCCAGTACTTC. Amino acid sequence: CASSLARTGGQETQYF.

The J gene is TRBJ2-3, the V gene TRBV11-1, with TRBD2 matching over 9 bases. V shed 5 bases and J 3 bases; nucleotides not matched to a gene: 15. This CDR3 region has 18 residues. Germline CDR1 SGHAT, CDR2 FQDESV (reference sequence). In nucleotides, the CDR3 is TGTGCCAGCAGCCCACAGGGTCTGACTAGCGGCTTAACAGATACGCAGTATTTT. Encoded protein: CASSPQGLTSGLTDTQYF.

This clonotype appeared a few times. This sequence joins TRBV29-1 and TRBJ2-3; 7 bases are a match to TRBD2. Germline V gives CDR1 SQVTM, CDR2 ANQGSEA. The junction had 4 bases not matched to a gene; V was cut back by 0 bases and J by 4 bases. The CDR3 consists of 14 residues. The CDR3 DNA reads TGCAGCGTTGAAGAGGGGGGGATTGCAGATACGCAGTATTTT. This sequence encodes CSVEEGGIADTQYF.